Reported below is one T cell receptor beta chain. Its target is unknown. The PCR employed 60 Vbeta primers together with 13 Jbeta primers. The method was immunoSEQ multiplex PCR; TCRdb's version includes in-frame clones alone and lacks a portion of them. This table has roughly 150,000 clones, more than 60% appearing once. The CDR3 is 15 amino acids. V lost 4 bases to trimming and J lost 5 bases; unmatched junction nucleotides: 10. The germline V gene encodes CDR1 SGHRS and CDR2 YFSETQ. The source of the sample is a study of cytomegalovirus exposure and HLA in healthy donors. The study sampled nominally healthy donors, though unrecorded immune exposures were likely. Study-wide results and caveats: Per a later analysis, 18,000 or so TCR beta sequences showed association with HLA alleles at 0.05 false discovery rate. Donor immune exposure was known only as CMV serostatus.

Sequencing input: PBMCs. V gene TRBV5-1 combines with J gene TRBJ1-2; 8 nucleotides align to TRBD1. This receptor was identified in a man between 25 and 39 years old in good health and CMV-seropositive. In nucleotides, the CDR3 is TGCGCCAGCAGCCGAACGGCAGGGGGCGGATATGGCTACACCTTC. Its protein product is CASSRTAGGGYGYTF.